The 6 T cell receptor beta chains below were found in one sample sequenced in a study of early T cells in non-severe SARS-CoV-2 infection. TCRdb used MiXCR to reprocess the 5' RACE reads, holding one entry per CDR3 protein. The data show 80,000 or so distinct CDR3 sequences, around 15% seen once. The sequencing input was whole blood. These receptors originate from an adult who was a healthcare worker with PCR-confirmed SARS-CoV-2 infection or an uninfected control (not recorded which).

The table lists this clonotype with many counts. The chain links TRBV7-9 to TRBJ2-5; no reliable D call. This CDR3 has 16 residues. Germline loops: CDR1 SEHNR, CDR2 FQNEAQ (reference sequence). Trimming cost V 5 bases and J 1 base, with 17 bases left between them. The CDR3 is CASSPRHGTFQETQYF. CDR3 sequence (DNA): TGTGCCAGCAGCCCCCGACACGGTACCTTCCAAGAGACCCAGTACTTC.

This clonotype has at least ten counts. The V and J genes are TRBV6-6 and TRBJ2-7; 9 bases line up with TRBD2. Germline-derived CDR1 and CDR2 are MNHNY and SVGAGI (reference sequence). After removal of 0 bases from V and 4 bases from J, the junction contained 4 bases not matched to a gene. The CDR3 totals 15 residues. The CDR3 loop is CASSYSAGGEYEQYF. CDR3 in DNA: TGTGCCAGCAGTTACTCAGCGGGGGGCGAGTACGAGCAGTACTTC.

In its sample, this clonotype was seen many times. V and J are TRBV5-6 and TRBJ2-3, with D unclear. The V gene's germline CDR1 is SGHDT and CDR2 YYEEEE. V was shortened by 2 bases and J by 2 bases, with 6 bases between the two germline ends. The CDR3 extends over 13 amino acids. As DNA, the CDR3 is TGTGCCAGCAGCTTCTTCCTCACAGATACGCAGTATTTT. Translating it yields CASSFFLTDTQYF. Using reference TRBV5-6 and TRBJ2-3 for the parts outside the CDR3, the full variable domain is DAGVTQSPTHLIKTRGQQVTLRCSPKSGHDTVSWYQQALGQGPQFIFQYYEEEERQRGNFPDRFSGHQFPNYSSELNVNALLLGDSALYLCASSFFLTDTQYFGPGTRLTVL.

This clonotype came up many times. The chain has TRBV18 and TRBJ2-7; 9 nucleotides match TRBD1. With 3 bases clipped from V and 2 bases from J, the junction kept 8 bases outside the gene matches. Germline-derived CDR1 and CDR2 are KGHSH and LQKENI. The CDR3 runs to 16 residues. Written as DNA, the CDR3 is TGTGCCAGCTCACCGCCGGGACAGGGAACCACCTACGAGCAGTACTTC. Protein product: CASSPPGQGTTYEQYF.

This clonotype was seen at least ten times. J is TRBJ1-5 and V is TRBV19; maybe TRBD1 (5 bases). This CDR3 is 17 amino acids long. V was pared by 7 bases and J by 0 bases, with 19 bases between. The germline V gene has CDR1 LNHDA and CDR2 SQIVND (reference sequence). DNA of the CDR3: TGTGCCAGTATGACGACGGGGGGTCTCTATAGCAATCAGCCCCAGCATTTT. Translating gives CASMTTGGLYSNQPQHF.

This clonotype was counted ten times or more. The genes are TRBV2 and TRBJ1-2, with D perhaps TRBD1 (6 bases). V lost 5 bases to trimming and J lost 4 bases, with 14 bases between them. The length of the CDR3 is 14 residues. Looked up from germline, CDR1 is SNHLY and CDR2 is FYNNEI. The CDR3 DNA reads as TGTGCCAGCAGTCCCGGACAGCGGTTCTATGGCTACACCTTC. It specifies CASSPGQRFYGYTF.